This is a list of T cell receptor beta chains from one sample in a study of Graves' ophthalmopathy and Graves' hyperthyroidism. TCRdb analysed the multiplex PCR reads with MiXCR anew, one entry per CDR3 protein. The sample contains roughly 380,000 distinct CDR3 sequences, 15% of which appear only once. The sample consisted of peripheral blood. Receptors were obtained from a woman in her late teens or twenties with stable Graves' hyperthyroidism. Both conserved end residues are part of each CDR3. The D gene is left open where the match is weak. Size tells how often a clone was seen (once, few, many) or the class of an expanded clone, and some rows leave it out.

j_gene | abundance | v_gene | d_gene | CDR3nt | CDR3aa
TRBJ2-7 | many | TRBV5-1 | TRBD1 | TGCGCCAGCAGCTTGGAACCAGGGGGATGGTACGAGCAGTACTTC | CASSLEPGGWYEQYF
TRBJ1-6 | many | TRBV11-3 | NA | TGTGCCAGCAGCCAAGAGTCTGACACATCACCCCTCCACTTT | CASSQESDTSPLHF
TRBJ1-1 | few | TRBV19 | NA | TGTGCCAGTAGTACCAGACAGATCACTGAAGCTTTCTTT | CASSTRQITEAFF
TRBJ1-5 | many | TRBV19 | NA | TGTGCCAGTAGTATAGGGCAAATGGGTCAGCCCCAGCATTTT | CASSIGQMGQPQHF
TRBJ1-1 | few | TRBV11-1 | TRBD1 | TGTGCCAGCAGATATTCCGGGACAGGGGTTGGCACTGAAGCTTTCTTT | CASRYSGTGVGTEAFF
TRBJ2-6 | many | TRBV6-1 | NA | TGTGCCAGCAGCTCCGAAGCTGCCGGGGCCAACGTCCTGACTTTC | CASSSEAAGANVLTF
TRBJ2-7 | many | TRBV6-5 | TRBD1 | TGTGCCAGCAGTTACCGGGACAGTTACCACGAGCAGTACTTC | CASSYRDSYHEQYF
TRBJ1-5 | NA | TRBV2 | NA | TGTGCCAGCAGTGAAGGGGAAGTGACTCGTAGCAATCAGCCCCAGCATTTT | CASSEGEVTRSNQPQHF
TRBJ2-7 | NA | TRBV24-1 | TRBD2 | TGTGCCACCTCCCCGGGCGGGGGTGGCTACGAGCAGTCCTTC | CATSPGGGGYEQSF
TRBJ2-7 | many | TRBV19 | NA | TGTGCCAGTAGTGTAGAATTCTCAGGGTCCTACGAGCAGTACTTC | CASSVEFSGSYEQYF
TRBJ2-6 | NA | TRBV6-1 | NA | TGTGCCAGCACCAGGGTTTCCGGGGCCAACGTCCTGACTTTC | CASTRVSGANVLTF
TRBJ2-7 | NA | TRBV13 | NA | TGTGCCAGCAGCCCGTGGACGGAGCGGGCCGAGCAGTACTTC | CASSPWTERAEQYF
TRBJ2-7 | many | TRBV12-3/TRBV12-4 | TRBD1 | TGTGCCAGCAAACCCGGGACAGGGACTTCTGTGCAGTACTTC | CASKPGTGTSVQYF
TRBJ1-6 | many | TRBV6-5 | NA | TGTGCCAGCAGTTACTCGAGGTCAGGCAGGGGTAGGAATTCACCCCTCCACTTT | CASSYSRSGRGRNSPLHF
TRBJ2-7 | many | TRBV28 | NA | TGTGCCAGCAGACGACTCGACACCTACGAGCAGTACTTC | CASRRLDTYEQYF
TRBJ2-7 | NA | TRBV5-1 | NA | TGCGCCAGCAGCTCGGACAAGACCTACGAGCAGTACTTC | CASSSDKTYEQYF
TRBJ2-7 | many | TRBV11-3 | TRBD1 | TGTGCCAGCAGCTTAGATGGGGGACAGGGGGTCTACGAGCAGTACTTC | CASSLDGGQGVYEQYF
TRBJ1-1 | NA | TRBV12-3/TRBV12-4 | TRBD1 | TGTGCCAGCACCGATACAGGGGGCGCGGCTGAAGCTTTCTTT | CASTDTGGAAEAFF
TRBJ1-1 | few | TRBV12-3/TRBV12-4 | NA | TGTGCCACTAAAATTGGGGGGCTCGCTGAAGCTTTCTTT | CATKIGGLAEAFF
TRBJ2-2 | many | TRBV11-2 | TRBD1 | TGTGCCAGCAGCACCCGCCGGGACAGGGCATACACCGGGGAGCTGTTTTTT | CASSTRRDRAYTGELFF
TRBJ2-5 | few | TRBV11-2 | NA | TGTGCCAGCAGCATACAAACCCGAGGGGAGACCCAGTACTTC | CASSIQTRGETQYF
TRBJ1-2 | many | TRBV5-1 | NA | TGCGCCAGCAGCGCGGACGGTTATGGCTACACCTTC | CASSADGYGYTF
TRBJ1-1 | NA | TRBV29-1 | NA | TGCAGCGCCAGACCCGGGGGGGGGGGCACTGAAGCTTTCTTT | CSARPGGGGTEAFF
TRBJ1-1 | NA | TRBV12-3/TRBV12-4 | NA | TGTGCCAGCAGTCCAGGGTCTGAAGCTTTCTTT | CASSPGSEAFF
TRBJ1-6 | many | TRBV6-2/TRBV6-3 | NA | TGTGCCAGCAGTTACGGCAGTATATCACCCCTCCACTTT | CASSYGSISPLHF
TRBJ2-7 | many | TRBV6-2/TRBV6-3 | TRBD1 | TGTGCCAGCACCCTCCCGGACAGGGGGCTCTACGAGCAGTACTTC | CASTLPDRGLYEQYF
TRBJ2-5 | few | TRBV12-5 | NA | TGTGCTAGTGGTTCTTATATGGAGACCCAGTACTTC | CASGSYMETQYF
TRBJ2-7 | many | TRBV6-5 | NA | TGTGCCAGCAGAAAGGCCTACGAGCAGTACTTC | CASRKAYEQYF
TRBJ2-2 | NA | TRBV6-1 | NA | TGTGCCAGCAGTGAACGGGGCGGCGCGAACACCGGGGAGCTGTTTTTT | CASSERGGANTGELFF
TRBJ1-1 | many | TRBV28 | TRBD1 | TGTGCCAGCAGTCCCCCGGGGGACAGGGAAGCTTTCTTT | CASSPPGDREAFF
TRBJ2-2 | many | TRBV25-1 | NA | TGTGCCAGCAGTGAAGCGCCCGCACTCGCGAACACCGGGGAGCTGTTTTTT | CASSEAPALANTGELFF
TRBJ1-2 | NA | TRBV29-1 | NA | TGCAGCGTTGAATGGCAGGGGATGGATGGCTACACCTTC | CSVEWQGMDGYTF
TRBJ1-1 | many | TRBV6-5 | NA | TGTGCCAGCAGTTACCGGGGTGAAGCTTTCTTT | CASSYRGEAFF
TRBJ1-1 | many | TRBV5-1 | NA | TGCGCCAGCAGCAAAGACGGGGTCACTGAAGCTTTCTTT | CASSKDGVTEAFF
TRBJ2-5 | many | TRBV7-2 | TRBD2 | TGTGCCAGCAGCCGGGGGGGCGGGGGGACCCAGTACTTC | CASSRGGGGTQYF
TRBJ1-5 | NA | TRBV6-2/TRBV6-3 | NA | TGTGCCAGCAGCCCCCGTCGGGGTAGCAATCAGCCCCAGCATTTT | CASSPRRGSNQPQHF
TRBJ2-7 | many | TRBV11-2 | TRBD1 | TGTGCCAGCAGCTTCTCAGGGGGAGAGCAGTACTTC | CASSFSGGEQYF
TRBJ1-1 | many | TRBV20-1 | TRBD1 | TGCAGTGCCGGCCCTGAGACAGGGCGAACTGAAGCTTTCTTT | CSAGPETGRTEAFF
TRBJ2-7 | many | TRBV12-3/TRBV12-4 | NA | TGTGCCAGCAGTTTTGCTGGGGCAGGGACAAGATACGAGCAGTACTTC | CASSFAGAGTRYEQYF
TRBJ1-1 | NA | TRBV12-5 | NA | TGTGCTAGTGGTCCCTCGTGGGCTGAAGCTTTCTTT | CASGPSWAEAFF